This T cell receptor (beta chain) was profiled in a study of glioma-infiltrating T cells after dendritic cell vaccination (dated by TCRdb to about 2016). For the wider study: The cohort comprised 15 glioblastoma patients from Phase I and II dendritic cell vaccination trials, 9 newly diagnosed and 6 with recurrent disease. To make the vaccine, monocyte-derived dendritic cells were cultured for under 9 days with IL-4 and GM-CSF and then pulsed overnight with autologous tumor lysate. Patients received autologous tumor lysate-pulsed dendritic cell vaccination between about 2003 and 2013. Each patient got three intradermal injections of the dendritic cell vaccine, spaced at biweekly intervals, in the arm below the axilla. In glioblastoma patients vaccinated with dendritic cells, deep sequencing of TCR beta CDR3 regions served to measure tumor-infiltrating lymphocyte content and to compare repertoires between tumor and blood. Survival after dendritic cell vaccination was correlated with TCR sequencing metrics, including TIL content and tumor-blood repertoire overlap. Paper-wide results and their limitations: The cohort was small and heterogeneous, with few patients having full blood and tumor sets and even fewer initial-recurrent tumor pairs. The three-group TCR overlap response model was characterized as speculative, and prospective validation of the model was stated to be required. TCR clonality showed no direct relationship with survival, which suggests that a diverse polyclonal response may matter. After dendritic cell vaccination, a higher estimated pretreatment TIL content predicted longer time to progression and longer overall survival.

Patients were selected on the basis of adequate residual fresh-frozen tumor tissue and more than two years of available survival data. An isocitrate dehydrogenase mutation was not carried by any of the glioblastoma patients, although molecular status was otherwise variable. PBMC were collected before vaccination, two weeks after the third vaccination, and at tumor progression if progression occurred. Genomic DNA was extracted with the Qiagen DNeasy Blood extraction Kit. Details on this clone: Its antigen target is currently unknown. It has no much larger one-base neighbor in the sample; base qualities were not kept.

Using the immunoSEQ assay, TCRB CDR3 regions were amplified from approximately 2.1 micrograms of genomic DNA, or from all available DNA when less than that was on hand. The multiplex PCR employed 60 forward primers targeting TCR V beta segments and 13 reverse primers targeting J beta segments. To estimate the number of reads per starting template, synthetic control templates were added to each sample at limiting dilution. Sequencing produced 87 bp reads on the Illumina HiSeq System. The authors' pipeline ran thus. To remove PCR and sequencing errors, closely related sequences were merged with a nearest neighbor algorithm. TCR overlap was defined as the percentage of unique tumor TCR beta sequences that were also present in the same patient's peripheral blood. In TCRdb, the immuneACCESS table is reduced to in-frame sequences with V and J assigned. These tables do not hold every clone; where another copy was compared, an unresolved V gene accounts for under half, and the others remain unexplained. V, J and clone size are those of that table, while D and trimming were read from the DNA. The sample records tens of thousands of clones, almost 85% of which are singletons. The ten biggest clones cover under 2.5% of the sample.

This sequence originates from a human donor with glioblastoma. The input for sequencing was blood, taken before dendritic cell vaccination.

The bases are TGTGCCAGCACCGCGGGGGGGGATACGCAGTATTTT. It translates as CASTAGGDTQYF. The chain was built from TRBV6-1 and TRBJ2-3; TRBD2 fits 9 bases in the junction. The germline V end is reduced by 7 bases and the J end by 6 bases; junction bases left unmatched: 2. According to the germline V gene, CDR1 reads MNHNS and CDR2 reads SASEGT. Spanning cysteine to phenylalanine, the CDR3 consists of 12 amino acids. Just CDR3 DNA is preserved here, 36 bases in frame from base 1.